This T cell receptor (beta chain) derives from a study of T cells in localized non-small cell lung cancer. Produced via immunoSEQ multiplex PCR; TCRdb's table is partial and in-frame only. The sample shows around 40,000 clones, around 83% of them seen only once. This CDR3 is 16 amino acids long. Per the germline V gene, CDR1 is SGHVS and CDR2 is FQNEAQ. V lost 4 bases, J lost 1 base, and 16 bases lay in between. In its sample, this clone ranks as medium-sized. What it binds is unknown. Study-level points and caveats: There were a median around 59 of the top 100 tumor clones appearing in adjacent lung.

The J gene is TRBJ2-5, the V gene TRBV7-8; the D gene is possibly TRBD2 (5 bases). The clonotype comes from a man aged 35 to 69 with stage II lung adenocarcinoma. This material consisted of PBMCs, taken before any cancer treatment. CDR3: CASSSETSRVQETQYF. CDR3 nucleotides: TGTGCCAGCAGCTCGGAAACTAGTCGGGTCCAAGAGACCCAGTACTTC.